Sequencing of this T cell receptor (beta chain) was carried out in a study (dated by TCRdb to the mid-2010s). Study-level background: The study set out to test whether tumor-infiltrating Tregs in breast cancer get recruited from blood Tregs or are instead converted in situ from other CD4+ T cell subsets.

Cells that were CD4+CD25+CD127-/low were isolated as Tregs. Tregs, naive and memory CD4+ T cells from tumor, blood and ipsilateral draining lymph nodes of roughly 5 breast cancer patients underwent full-length TCR alpha and beta sequencing. Tumor tissue and lymph nodes obtained by ipsilateral axillary dissection were perfused with PBS, cut into small pieces and digested using collagenase I and hyaluronidase. Ficoll density gradient centrifugation was used to isolate mononuclear cells from either lymph nodes or around 50 ml of peripheral blood. FACS confirmed that the sorted cell populations were more than 90% pure. From cysteine to phenylalanine, the CDR3 is 14 amino acids long. Only the CDR3 region is kept as DNA, spanning 42 bases read in frame from base 1. In the germline V gene, CDR1 corresponds to SGHVS and CDR2 to FQNEAQ. V and J lose 6 bases and 1 base, and a span of 12 bases separates them.

Notes on this clonotype: Its target antigen remains unknown. Per-base qualities were not stored, and no clone one base away is much larger.

The study at large found these results: The TCR alpha and beta sequences of tumor-infiltrating Tregs showed the greatest overlap with tumor naive CD4+ T cells, followed by blood naive CD4+ T cells. In terms of TCR gene usage, tumor memory CD4+ T cells clustered together with blood and lymph node memory CD4+ cells, as well as with lymph node naive CD4+ cells. Rather than covering whole repertoires, validation in the larger cohort was restricted to a single TCR beta V-J rearrangement.

Full-length TCR variable regions were amplified by 5' RACE PCR using constant-region reverse primers, and then by semi-nested PCR using Nested Universal Primer A. Using the ReliaPrep RNA Cell Miniprep System, total RNA was extracted, and the SMARTer RACE 5'/3' Kit was then used to reverse transcribe the RNA into 5'RACE-ready cDNA. An Illumina MiSeq was used to sequence the full-length TCR alpha and beta libraries, which had been barcoded with multiplex adaptors. For the original study's pipeline: For each of nine subset-tissue groups, sequencing data from the five patients were combined, and the groups were compared by unsupervised clustering of TCR gene usage. The Morisita-Horn index was used to calculate repertoire similarity, with shared sequences weighted according to their contribution to each repertoire. The public reads were reprocessed in TCRdb via fastp at Q25 and MiXCR, keeping in-frame beta chains. Rows are combined by CDR3 protein, so each entry shows the most common genes and DNA. The V and J calls reflect TCRdb's pipeline rather than the authors' work. The sample table holds 35,000 to 50,000 distinct CDR3 sequences, of which roughly 23% were seen once. The ten largest clones take up over 3.5% of the sample.

This clonotype originated in a female donor with breast cancer. Recombination connected TRBV7-8 to TRBJ1-1; there is no confident call for the D gene. The sequencing input was Tregs sorted from a lymph node. The DNA is TGTGCCAGCAGACTCTACCCCGAGAACACTGAAGCTTTCTTT. Its protein product is CASRLYPENTEAFF. Reference TRBV7-8 and TRBJ1-1 genes cover what lies past the CDR3, so the full variable domain is GAGVSQSPRYKVAKRGQDVALRCDPISGHVSLFWYQQALGQGPEFLTYFQNEAQLDKSGLPSDRFFAERPEGSVSTLKIQRTQQEDSAVYLCASRLYPENTEAFFGQGTRLTVV.